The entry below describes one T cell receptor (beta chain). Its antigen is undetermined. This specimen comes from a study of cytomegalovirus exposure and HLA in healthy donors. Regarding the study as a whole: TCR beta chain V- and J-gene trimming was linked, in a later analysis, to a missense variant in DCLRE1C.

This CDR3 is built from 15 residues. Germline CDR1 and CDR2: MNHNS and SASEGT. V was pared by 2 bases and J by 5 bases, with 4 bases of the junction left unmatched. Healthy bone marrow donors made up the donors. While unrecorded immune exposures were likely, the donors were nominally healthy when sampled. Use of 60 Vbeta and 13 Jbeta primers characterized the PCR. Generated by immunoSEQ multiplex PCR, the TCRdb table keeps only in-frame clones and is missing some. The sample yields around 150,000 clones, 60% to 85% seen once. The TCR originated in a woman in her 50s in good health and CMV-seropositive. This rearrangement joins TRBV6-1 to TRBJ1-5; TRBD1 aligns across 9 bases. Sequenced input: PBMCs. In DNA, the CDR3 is TGTGCCAGCAGTGAAAGGGACAGGGTGGATCAGCCCCAGCATTTT. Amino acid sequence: CASSERDRVDQPQHF.